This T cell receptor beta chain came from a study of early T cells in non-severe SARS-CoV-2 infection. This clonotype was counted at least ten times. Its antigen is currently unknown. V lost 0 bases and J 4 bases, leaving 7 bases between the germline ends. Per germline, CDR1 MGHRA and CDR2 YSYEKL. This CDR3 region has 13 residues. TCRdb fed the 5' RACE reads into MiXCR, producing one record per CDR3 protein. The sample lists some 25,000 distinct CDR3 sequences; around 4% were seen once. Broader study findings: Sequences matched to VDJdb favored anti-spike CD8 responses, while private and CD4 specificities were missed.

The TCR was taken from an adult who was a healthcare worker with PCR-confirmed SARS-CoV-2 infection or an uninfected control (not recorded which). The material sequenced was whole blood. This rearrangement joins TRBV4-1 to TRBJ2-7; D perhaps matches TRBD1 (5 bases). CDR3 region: CASSQDDRYEQYF. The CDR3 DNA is TGCGCCAGCAGCCAAGATGACAGATACGAGCAGTACTTC.